The sample holds a few counts of the clone carrying this TCR beta chain. Sequencing relied on immunoSEQ assay v3.0, run at survey level. The repertoire was sequenced with immunoSEQ multiplex PCR; TCRdb's copy has only in-frame clones and lacks some. Of about 21,000 clones listed, under 90% were seen once; the top ten hold about 8%. This record comes from a study of long-term antiretroviral therapy in people with HIV. The V and J ends lost 1 base and 5 bases respectively, with 20 bases between them. This CDR3 comprises 17 residues. Germline V gives CDR1 LGHNA, CDR2 YSLEER. The material sequenced was unsorted PBMCs, taken at the start of antiretroviral therapy. This chain links TRBV4-3 with TRBJ1-1; no firm D call. The clonotype originates from a man between 50 and 59 years old with HIV. The CDR3 region has the DNA TGCGCCAGCAGCCAAGGGGGAGACTCCTCGAGGGAAACTGAAGCTTTCTTT. Its translation is CASSQGGDSSRETEAFF.